This TCR beta chain originates from a study of radiation and T cells in renal cell carcinoma. Profiling relied on immunoSEQ multiplex PCR, and the TCRdb table lists in-frame clones only, not all of them. The table includes about 90,000 clones, roughly 80% detected once. The CDR3 loop spans 15 amino acids. The germline V gene encodes CDR1 SGHRS and CDR2 YFSETQ. The V end lost 0 bases, the J end lost 6 bases, and 10 bases lay between the germline ends. Time point noted: blood 4 weeks post-SBRT, at nephrectomy. Indicated treatment: 15 Gy SBRT to primary tumor, nephrectomy 4 weeks later. This sequence joins TRBV5-1 and TRBJ1-6; D remains unclear. Sequenced here: blood, sampled from a patient whose treatment included radiotherapy and nephrectomy. This TCR derives from a man aged 50 to 59 with renal cell carcinoma. CDR3 bases: TGCGCCAGCAGCTTGGGGTCAGCTCTTAATTCACCCCTCCACTTT. Protein sequence: CASSLGSALNSPLHF.